Sequencing of this T cell receptor (beta chain) was carried out in a study of CD8 T cells in Susac syndrome. Roughly 0.45 to 1 ug RNA was reverse transcribed with random hexamers. MiXCR was run by TCRdb on the immunoSEQ multiplex PCR reads, yielding one entry per CDR3 protein. Among some 180,000 distinct CDR3 sequences listed, about 93% were seen once. This clonotype was seen just once. CDR1 and CDR2 (germline): DFQATT, SNEGSKA (reference sequence). The CDR3 length is 13 residues. Trimming at V came to 3 bases and at J to 5 bases, leaving 5 bases not matched to a gene. This sequence originates from a human donor in good health. The sample consisted of CD4+ T cells from PBMCs. The rearrangement joins TRBV20-1 to TRBJ2-3, with 7 bases matching TRBD1. For the CDR3, the DNA is TGCAGTGCTAGGACAGGGTCAATAGATACGCAGTATTTT. The encoded protein is CSARTGSIDTQYF.